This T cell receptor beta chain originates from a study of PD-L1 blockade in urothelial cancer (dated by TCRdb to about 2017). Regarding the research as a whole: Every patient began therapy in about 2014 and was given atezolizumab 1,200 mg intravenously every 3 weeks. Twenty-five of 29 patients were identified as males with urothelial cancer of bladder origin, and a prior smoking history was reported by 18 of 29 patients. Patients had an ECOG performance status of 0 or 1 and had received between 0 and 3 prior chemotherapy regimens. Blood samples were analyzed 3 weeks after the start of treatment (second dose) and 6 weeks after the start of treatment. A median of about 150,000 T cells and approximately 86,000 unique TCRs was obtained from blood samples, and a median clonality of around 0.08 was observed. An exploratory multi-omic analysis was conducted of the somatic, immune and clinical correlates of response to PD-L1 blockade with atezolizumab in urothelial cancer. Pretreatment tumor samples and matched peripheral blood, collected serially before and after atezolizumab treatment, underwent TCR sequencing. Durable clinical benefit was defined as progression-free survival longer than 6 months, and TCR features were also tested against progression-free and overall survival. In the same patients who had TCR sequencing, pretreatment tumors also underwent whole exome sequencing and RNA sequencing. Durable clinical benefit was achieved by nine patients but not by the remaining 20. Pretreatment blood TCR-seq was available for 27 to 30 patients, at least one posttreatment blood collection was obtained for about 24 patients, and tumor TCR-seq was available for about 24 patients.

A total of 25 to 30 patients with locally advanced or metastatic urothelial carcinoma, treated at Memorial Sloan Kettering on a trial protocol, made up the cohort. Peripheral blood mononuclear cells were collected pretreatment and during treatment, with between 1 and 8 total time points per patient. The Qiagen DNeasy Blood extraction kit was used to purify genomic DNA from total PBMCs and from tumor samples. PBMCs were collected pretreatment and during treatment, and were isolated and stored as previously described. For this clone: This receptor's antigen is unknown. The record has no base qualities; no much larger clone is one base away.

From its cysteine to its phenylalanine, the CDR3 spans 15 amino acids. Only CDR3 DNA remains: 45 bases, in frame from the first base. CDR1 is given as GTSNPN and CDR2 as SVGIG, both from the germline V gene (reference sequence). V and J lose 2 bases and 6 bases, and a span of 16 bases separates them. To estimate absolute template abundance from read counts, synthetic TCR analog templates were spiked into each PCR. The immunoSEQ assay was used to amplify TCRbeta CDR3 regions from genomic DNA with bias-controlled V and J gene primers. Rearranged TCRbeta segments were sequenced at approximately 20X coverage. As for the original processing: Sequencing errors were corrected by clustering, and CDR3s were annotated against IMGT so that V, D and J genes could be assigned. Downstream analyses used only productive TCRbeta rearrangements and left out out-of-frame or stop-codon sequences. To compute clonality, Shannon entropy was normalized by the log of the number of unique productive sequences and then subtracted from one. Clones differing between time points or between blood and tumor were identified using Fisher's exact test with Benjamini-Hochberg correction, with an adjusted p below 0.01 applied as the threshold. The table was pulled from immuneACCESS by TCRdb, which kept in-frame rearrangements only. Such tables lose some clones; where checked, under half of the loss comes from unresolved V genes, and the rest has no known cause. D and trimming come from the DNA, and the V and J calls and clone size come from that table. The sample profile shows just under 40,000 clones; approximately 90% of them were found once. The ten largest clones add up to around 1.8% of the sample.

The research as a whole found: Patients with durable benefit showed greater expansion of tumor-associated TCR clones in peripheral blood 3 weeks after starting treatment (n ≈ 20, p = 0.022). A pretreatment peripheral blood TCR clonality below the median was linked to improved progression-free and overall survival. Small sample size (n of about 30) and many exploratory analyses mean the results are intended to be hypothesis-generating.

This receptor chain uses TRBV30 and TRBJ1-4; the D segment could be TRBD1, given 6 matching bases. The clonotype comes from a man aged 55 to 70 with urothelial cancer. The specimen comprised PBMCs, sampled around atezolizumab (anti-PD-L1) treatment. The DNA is TGTGCCTGGAGTACCCGGACAGTTACTGATGAAAAACTGTTTTTT. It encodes CAWSTRTVTDEKLFF.